This TCR beta chain was sequenced during a study of T cell responses to AZD1222 COVID-19 vaccine (dated by TCRdb to the early 2020s). Regarding the study in general: A total of just over 230 trial participants underwent TCR sequencing, of whom 207 had received two doses of AZD1222 and roughly 26 had received two doses of the MenACWY control vaccine. Trial participants were enrolled by age into 18-55, 56-69 and 70-plus year subgroups, with 148, 28 and 57 TCR-sequenced participants respectively. Study-level results and caveats: Conclusions about previously exposed vaccinees are limited, since just a handful of AZD1222 recipients were seropositive for SARS-CoV-2 at baseline. The 56-69-year group was small, and its depth increase did not reach significance, likely because of low power. The whole spike protein was spanned by vaccine-associated CD4 TCRs, and dominant responses were seen in regions 160-218 and 743-854. A significant rise in spike-specific TCR breadth and depth was observed after two AZD1222 doses relative to day 0 and relative to MenACWY recipients. Nearly half of unique spike-specific TCRs reportedly recognized epitopes outside regions mutated in the B.1.351 and B.1.1.7 variants. Because no day 14 peak-response samples were available, repertoires were characterized only after the peak T cell response. Participants were mostly white British and included more females than males, and it was suggested by the authors that clonal diversity may have been underestimated.

The CDR3 regions of human TCRbeta chains were analyzed by immunosequencing. In the original analysis: TCRs in the repertoires were compared against a reference library of SARS-CoV-2-specific TCRs that had been generated with the MIRA antigen-specificity platform. Breadth was defined as the fraction of unique TCRs that were SARS-CoV-2-associated. Depth was defined as the fraction of total T cells that were SARS-CoV-2-associated. Using the MIRA data, every spike-specific TCR was mapped to the spike region that the TCR reacted to and assigned to either a CD4 or a CD8 class. Log10-transformed breadth and depth values were compared by one-way ANOVA with Sidak's multiple comparisons tests. TCRdb obtained this table from immuneACCESS and retained in-frame rearrangements with V and J assigned. These tables miss some clones; where compared with another copy, unresolved V genes account for less than half of the shortfall, and the remainder is unexplained. V and J calls plus clone size are reproduced from that table; the DNA served to infer D and trimming. This sample has about 64,000 clones in its table, and around nine tenths of those were observed once. The top ten clones comprise more than 6% of the sample.

Comments on this clone: No cognate antigen has been identified for it. Per-nucleotide qualities are absent, and no much larger clonotype sits a single base away.

The meaning of the sample's time point label: about 28 days (+/-7) after the second vaccine dose. The meaning of the sample's treatment or condition label: meningococcal conjugate vaccine given as trial control. The vaccinee samples were drawn from two UK trials, COV001 and COV002, one of which was a single-blind randomized controlled phase 2/3 trial testing AZD1222 (ChAdOx1 nCoV-19) in healthy adults. For TCRbeta chain sequencing, PBMC samples were collected from trial participants at day 0 and at day 28 after the second dose. Based on the germline V gene, the CDR1 and CDR2 sequences are LGHNA and YSLEER. From the cysteine up to the phenylalanine, the CDR3 has a length of 14 residues. The CDR3 DNA has 42 bases and is translated from base 1. V is cut back by 0 bases and J by 5 bases, with 1 base in the junction unmatched.

This specimen consisted of peripheral blood, obtained 28 days after the second dose of the MenACWY control vaccine. This sequence was found in an adult who received the MenACWY meningococcal vaccine as a control. This chain is built from TRBV4-3 and TRBJ2-7; TRBD1 matches 10 bases in the middle. The DNA reads as follows: TGCGCCAGCAGCCAAGAGGACAGGGGGGACGAGCAGTACTTC. Its protein reads: CASSQEDRGDEQYF.